This T cell receptor beta chain appears in the sequencing data of a study of chemoradiotherapy in HPV16-positive cancers. Study at large: Candidate HPV-specific clones and shared TCR motifs came from a couple of HPV16-positive patients. The study, taken as a whole, reports: Candidate HPV-specific clones and E7-related TCR motifs grew in tumor during treatment. HPV-specific T cells were functionally defined from only a couple of HPV16-positive patients.

Assay used: immunoSEQ multiplex PCR; TCRdb lists only in-frame clones, some missing. The repertoire includes approximately 9,600 clones, about 80% of them detected once, and approximately 15% sits in the top ten. This clone came up a few times. Its specificity is not known. The sequence derives from a human donor with HPV-associated anogenital cancer. The material was tumor tissue, obtained from a patient who underwent chemoradiotherapy.

Here the CDR3 DNA reads TGTGCCTGGAGTGTATACGGGGGATGGTCACCCCTCCACTTT. It codes for CAWSVYGGWSPLHF. The V gene is TRBV30, the J gene TRBJ1-6; D might be TRBD1 (5 bases). Trimming pared 0 bases from V and 10 bases from J, leaving 13 bases between. CDR3 length: 14 residues. The V gene's germline CDR1 is GTSNPN and CDR2 SVGIG (reference sequence).